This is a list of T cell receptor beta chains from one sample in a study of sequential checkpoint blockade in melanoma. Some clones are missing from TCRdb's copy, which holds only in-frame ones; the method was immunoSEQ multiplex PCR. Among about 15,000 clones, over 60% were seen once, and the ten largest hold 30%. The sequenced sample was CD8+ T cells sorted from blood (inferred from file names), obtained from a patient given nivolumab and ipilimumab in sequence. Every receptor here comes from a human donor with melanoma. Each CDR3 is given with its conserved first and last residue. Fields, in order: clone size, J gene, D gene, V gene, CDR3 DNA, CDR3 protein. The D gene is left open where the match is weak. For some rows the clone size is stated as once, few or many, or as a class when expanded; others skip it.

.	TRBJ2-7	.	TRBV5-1	TGCGCCAGCAGCCTACTAGTTTTCAACGAGCAGTACTTC	CASSLLVFNEQYF
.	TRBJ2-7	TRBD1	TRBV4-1	TGCGCCAGCAGCCCACGGGACAGCTCCTACGAGCAGTACTTC	CASSPRDSSYEQYF
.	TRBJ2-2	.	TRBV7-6	TGTGCCAGCAGCTCGACCTTCGGACTTGGCGGGGAGCTGTTTTTT	CASSSTFGLGGELFF
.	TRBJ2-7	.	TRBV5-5	TGTGCCAGCAAACTGGAGGCCCTCAACTCCTACGAGCAGTACTTC	CASKLEALNSYEQYF
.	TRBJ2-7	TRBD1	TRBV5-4	TGTGCCAGCAGCTTGCAAGGGGGCGGGTACGAGCAGTACTTC	CASSLQGGGYEQYF
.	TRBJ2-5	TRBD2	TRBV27	TGTGCCAGCAGTTCATTGAGACTAGCGGACGGGGAGGAGACCCAGTACTTC	CASSSLRLADGEETQYF
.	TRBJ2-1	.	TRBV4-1	TGCGCCAGCAGCCAACTAGCGAGCTCCTACAATGAGCAGTTCTTC	CASSQLASSYNEQFF
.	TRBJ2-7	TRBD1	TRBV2	TGTGCCAGCAGTGCCGACAGGGGAACCTACGAGCAGTACTTC	CASSADRGTYEQYF
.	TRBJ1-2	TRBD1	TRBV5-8	TGTGCCAGCAGCTTGGGACAGGGGTTCTATGGCTACACCTTC	CASSLGQGFYGYTF
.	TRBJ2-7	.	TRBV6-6	TGTGCCAGCAGTCGGGACACCTACGAGCAGTACTTC	CASSRDTYEQYF
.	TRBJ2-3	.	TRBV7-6	TGTGCCAGCAGCTTAGGGGGGGCAGATACGCAGTATTTT	CASSLGGADTQYF
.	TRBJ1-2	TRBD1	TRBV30	TGTGCCTGGAGTGTAACAGGGGGAAGCTATGGCTACACCTTC	CAWSVTGGSYGYTF
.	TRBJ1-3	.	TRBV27	TGTGCCAGCAGTTTATTTTCGGGGTCAGGAAACACCATATATTTT	CASSLFSGSGNTIYF
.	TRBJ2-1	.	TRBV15	TGTGCCACCAGCAATTTCCCGACAGAGAACTCCTACAATGAGCAGTTCTTC	CATSNFPTENSYNEQFF
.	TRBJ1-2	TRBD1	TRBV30	TGTGCCTGGGGGACAGGGGACAACTCTAACTATGGCTACACCTTC	CAWGTGDNSNYGYTF
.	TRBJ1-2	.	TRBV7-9	TGTGCCAGCAGCTCAGACACCTCTAACTATGGCTACACCTTC	CASSSDTSNYGYTF
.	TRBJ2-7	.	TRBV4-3	TGCGCCAGCAGCCCGGGGGGCGGTACCTACGAGCAGTACTTC	CASSPGGGTYEQYF
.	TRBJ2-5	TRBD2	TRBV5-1	TGCGCCAGCAGCTGGGGGGGGACCCAGTACTTC	CASSWGGTQYF
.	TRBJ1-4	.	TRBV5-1	TGCGCCAGCAGCTTGGCCGCTACAGGGTCATGGGATGAAAAACTGTTTTTT	CASSLAATGSWDEKLFF
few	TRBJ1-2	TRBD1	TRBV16	TGTGCCAGCAGCCAATTCAGGGGGCTGGACTATGGCTACACCTTC	CASSQFRGLDYGYTF
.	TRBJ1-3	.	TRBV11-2	TGTGCCAGCAGATCAGCAGGGTGGCGAAACACCATATATTTT	CASRSAGWRNTIYF
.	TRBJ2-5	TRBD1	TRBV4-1	TGCGCCAGCAGCCACCCGGACAGGGGAGAGACCCAGTACTTC	CASSHPDRGETQYF
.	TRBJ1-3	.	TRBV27	TGTGCCAGCAGCCCCGGTGGAAACACCATATATTTT	CASSPGGNTIYF
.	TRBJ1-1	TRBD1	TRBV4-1	TGCGCCAGCAGCCAAGCGCCGGGACAGGCCCTCGAAGCTTTCTTT	CASSQAPGQALEAFF
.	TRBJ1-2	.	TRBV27	TGTGCCAGCAGTTTGGGGGCTACCCCGCTAAACGGCTACACCTTC	CASSLGATPLNGYTF